The clone carrying this T cell receptor beta chain was counted a single time. No antigen is known for it. The unexposed donors gave CD4+ T cells in about 2011-2018, prior to COVID-19. The cells were cultured for roughly 11 days before CD4+ T cells were isolated. The data are from a study of CD4 T cells in relation to SARS-CoV-2 and coronaviruses. The V and J ends lost 3 bases and 6 bases, in that order; junction bases with no gene match: 10. Germline V gene lookup returns CDR1 DFQATT and CDR2 SNEGSKA (reference sequence). The CDR3 has 14 residues. General study findings and limits: This crossreactivity analysis covered spike protein alone, no other viral proteins.

Assay: immunoSEQ multiplex PCR; the TCRdb copy retains only in-frame clones and omits some. Among around 24,000 clones listed, about 82% were seen once. The chain combines TRBV20-1 with TRBJ1-2; 7 bases are a match to TRBD1. The receptor's source is a human donor in good health. Sequencing was carried out using CD4+ T cells from PBMCs, cultured in vitro. CDR3 sequence (DNA): TGCAGTGCTAGTGCCGGGACAGAATTAAATGGCTACACCTTC. It yields the protein CSASAGTELNGYTF.